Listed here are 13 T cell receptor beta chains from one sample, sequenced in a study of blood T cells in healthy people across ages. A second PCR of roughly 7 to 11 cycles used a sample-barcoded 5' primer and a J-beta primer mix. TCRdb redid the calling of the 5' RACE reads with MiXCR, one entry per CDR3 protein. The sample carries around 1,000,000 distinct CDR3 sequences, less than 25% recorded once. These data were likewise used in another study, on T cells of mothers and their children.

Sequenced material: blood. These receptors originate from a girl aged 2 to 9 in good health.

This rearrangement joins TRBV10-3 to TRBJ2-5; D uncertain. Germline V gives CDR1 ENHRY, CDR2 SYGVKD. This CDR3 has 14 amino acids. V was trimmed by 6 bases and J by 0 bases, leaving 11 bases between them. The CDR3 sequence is CAIRSGRYQETQYF. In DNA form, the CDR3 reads TGTGCCATCAGGTCGGGCAGATACCAAGAGACCCAGTACTTC.

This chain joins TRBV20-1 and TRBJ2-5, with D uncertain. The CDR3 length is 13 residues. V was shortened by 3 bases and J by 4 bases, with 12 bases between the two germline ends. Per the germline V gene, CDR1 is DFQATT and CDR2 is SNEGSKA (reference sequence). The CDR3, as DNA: TGCAGTGCTAGTGACCTGGCAGGAGAGACCCAGTACTTC. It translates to CSASDLAGETQYF.

CDR3 region: CASQTGGGYTF. The CDR3 DNA is TGTGCCAGTCAAACAGGGGGCGGCTACACCTTC. The rearrangement uses TRBV6-2 or TRBV6-3 and TRBJ1-2; 9 bases are a match to TRBD1. CDR3 size: 11 residues. Per germline, CDR1 MNHEY and CDR2 SVGEGT. The V and J ends lost 9 bases and 8 bases, in that order; junction bases with no gene match: 4.

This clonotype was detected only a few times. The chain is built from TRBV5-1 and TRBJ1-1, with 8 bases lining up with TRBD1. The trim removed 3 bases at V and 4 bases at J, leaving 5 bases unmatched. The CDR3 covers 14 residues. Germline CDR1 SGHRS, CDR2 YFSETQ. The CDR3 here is CASSWRQGSTEAFF. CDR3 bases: TGCGCCAGCAGCTGGAGACAGGGGTCCACTGAAGCTTTCTTT.

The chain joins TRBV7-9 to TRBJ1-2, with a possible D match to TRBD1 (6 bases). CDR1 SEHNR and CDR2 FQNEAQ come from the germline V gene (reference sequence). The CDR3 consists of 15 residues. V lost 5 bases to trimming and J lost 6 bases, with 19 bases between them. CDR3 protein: CASSKIDRDNDGYTF. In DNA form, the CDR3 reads TGTGCCAGCAGCAAGATTGACCGGGACAACGATGGCTACACCTTC.

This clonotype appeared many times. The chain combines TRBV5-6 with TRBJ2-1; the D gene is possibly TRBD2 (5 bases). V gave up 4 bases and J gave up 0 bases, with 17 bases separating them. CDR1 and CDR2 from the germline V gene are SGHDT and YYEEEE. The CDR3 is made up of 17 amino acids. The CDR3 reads CASSIGLFMSSYNEQFF. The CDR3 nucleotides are TGTGCCAGCAGCATCGGACTCTTTATGAGCTCCTACAATGAGCAGTTCTTC.

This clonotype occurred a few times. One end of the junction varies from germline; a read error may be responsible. The CDR3: CASSLERAGEQYF. The CDR3 DNA sequence: TGTGCCAGCAGCCTAGAGAGGGCAGGGGAGCAGTACTTC. This sequence joins TRBV11-2 and TRBJ2-5; D possibly corresponds to TRBD1 (6 bases). The CDR3 totals 13 residues. CDR1 SGHAT and CDR2 FQNNGV come from the germline V gene. Combining the CDR3 with reference TRBV11-2 and TRBJ2-5 gives the whole variable domain EAGVAQSPRYKIIEKRQSVAFWCNPISGHATLYWYQQILGQGPKLLIQFQNNGVVDDSQLPKDRFSAERLKGVDSTLKIQPAKLEDSAVYLCASSLERAGEQYFGPGTRLLVL.

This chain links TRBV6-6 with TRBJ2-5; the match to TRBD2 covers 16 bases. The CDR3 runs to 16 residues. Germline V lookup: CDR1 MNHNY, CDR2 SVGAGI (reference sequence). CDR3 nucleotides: TGTACCATTGGGGGACTAGCGGGGGGGGTCAGGGAGACCCAGTACTTC. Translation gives CTIGGLAGGVRETQYF.

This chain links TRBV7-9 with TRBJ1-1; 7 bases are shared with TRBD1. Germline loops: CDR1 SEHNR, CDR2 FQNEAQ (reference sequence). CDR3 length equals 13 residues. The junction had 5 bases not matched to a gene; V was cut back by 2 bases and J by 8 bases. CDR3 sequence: CASSLSGTDEAFF. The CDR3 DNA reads TGTGCCAGCAGCTTATCTGGGACAGACGAAGCTTTCTTT.

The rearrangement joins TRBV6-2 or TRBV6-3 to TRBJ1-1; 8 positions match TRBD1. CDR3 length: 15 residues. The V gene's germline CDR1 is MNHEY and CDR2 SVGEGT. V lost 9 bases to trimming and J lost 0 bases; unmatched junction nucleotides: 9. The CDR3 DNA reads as TGTGCCAGTAAGAGGGACAGGCAGATGAACACTGAAGCTTTCTTT. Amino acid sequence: CASKRDRQMNTEAFF.

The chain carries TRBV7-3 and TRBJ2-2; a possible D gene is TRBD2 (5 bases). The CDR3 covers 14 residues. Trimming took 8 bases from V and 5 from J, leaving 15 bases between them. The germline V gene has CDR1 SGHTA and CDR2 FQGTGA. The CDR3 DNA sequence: TGTGCCAGCTCTCGAGGCGGGCTTACCGGGGAGCTGTTTTTT. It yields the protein CASSRGGLTGELFF.

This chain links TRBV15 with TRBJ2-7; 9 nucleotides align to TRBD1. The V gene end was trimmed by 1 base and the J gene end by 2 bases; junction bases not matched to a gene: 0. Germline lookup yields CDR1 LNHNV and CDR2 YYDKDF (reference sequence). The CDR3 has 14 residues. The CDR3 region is CATSRGTGAYEQYF. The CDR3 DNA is TGTGCCACCAGCAGAGGGACAGGGGCCTACGAGCAGTACTTC.

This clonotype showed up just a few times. CDR3 protein: CASSRTGAKWGEQFF. For the CDR3, the DNA is TGTGCCAGCAGCCGTACAGGGGCGAAGTGGGGTGAGCAGTTCTTC. V gene TRBV7-3 combines with J gene TRBJ2-5; the match to TRBD1 covers 7 bases. Near its end, the DNA agrees better with TRBJ2-1, so the J call may be wrong. The CDR3 loop spans 15 amino acids. The germline CDR1 and CDR2 sequences are SGHTA and FQGTGA.